This TCR beta chain is drawn from a study of metastatic and nonmetastatic thyroid tumors. About the research overall: Both malignant and benign thyroid patients supplied peripheral blood and tumor or nodule tissue samples, across which the repertoires of these patients were then compared. Study results and limitations: Within blood and tumor, benign nodules reportedly had significantly lower TCR beta diversity than malignant thyroid tumors did.

In the authors' workflow: Variation in CDR3 across clinicopathological groups served as the basis for constructing a distant-metastasis classifier in papillary thyroid cancer. TCRdb used MiXCR to call clones anew from the PCR reads. The V and J calls reflect TCRdb's pipeline rather than the authors' work. In the table there are 23,000 or so clones, 28% of which are singletons. Every patient was untreated before thyroid surgery. CDR3 size: 15 residues. Trimming removed 0 bases from V and 2 bases from J; junction bases left unmatched: 2. Germline V gives CDR1 SGHAT, CDR2 FQNNGV. Concerning this clone itself: Its antigen is unknown.

The TCR sequence derives from a male donor with papillary thyroid cancer or a benign thyroid nodule (not recorded which). Some clones in this sample may be carry-over from other donors' samples. The sequenced sample consisted of tumor tissue. The chain joins TRBV11-2 to TRBJ1-2; 8 bases map to TRBD1. The CDR3 is CASSLETGANYGYTF. As DNA, the CDR3 is TGTGCCAGCAGCTTAGAGACAGGGGCGAACTATGGCTACACCTTC.